These T cell receptor beta chains were read from a single sample in a study of early T cells in non-severe SARS-CoV-2 infection. TCRdb re-derived calls from the 5' RACE reads in MiXCR, one entry per CDR3 protein. The sample lists tens of thousands of distinct CDR3 sequences, more than 12% seen once, with 3% in the top ten. Sequenced input: whole blood. Receptor source: an adult who was a healthcare worker with PCR-confirmed SARS-CoV-2 infection or an uninfected control (not recorded which). Both conserved end residues are trimmed from each CDR3. Each record gives: D gene, V gene, CDR3 length, CDR3 protein. D genes are given only for firm matches.

d_call: .
v_call: TRBV6-1
cdr3_length: 10
cdr3_aa: ASSRDQETQY

d_call: .
v_call: TRBV4-1
cdr3_length: 11
cdr3_aa: ASWRGNGSPLH

d_call: .
v_call: TRBV29-1
cdr3_length: 11
cdr3_aa: SAGSPSTDTQY

d_call: TRBD2
v_call: TRBV6-5
cdr3_length: 14
cdr3_aa: ASSSGGSPGAYEQY

d_call: .
v_call: TRBV5-1
cdr3_length: 12
cdr3_aa: ASSETDGGHEQF

d_call: TRBD1
v_call: TRBV19
cdr3_length: 14
cdr3_aa: ASSDPGQGRSDTQY

d_call: .
v_call: TRBV21-1
cdr3_length: 10
cdr3_aa: AIPASSYEQY

d_call: .
v_call: TRBV4-1
cdr3_length: 14
cdr3_aa: ASSQDYRTTSNEQF

d_call: .
v_call: TRBV5-7
cdr3_length: 11
cdr3_aa: AWGERIYNEQF

d_call: .
v_call: TRBV7-9
cdr3_length: 12
cdr3_aa: ASNSEGTWGEQY

d_call: .
v_call: TRBV28
cdr3_length: 13
cdr3_aa: ASSLHRVRSTEAF

d_call: TRBD2
v_call: TRBV3-1
cdr3_length: 14
cdr3_aa: ASSPRTSGPTYERY

d_call: TRBD1
v_call: TRBV5-4
cdr3_length: 14
cdr3_aa: ASSPGTGTFADTQY

d_call: .
v_call: TRBV27
cdr3_length: 11
cdr3_aa: ASSWRGDTEAF

d_call: .
v_call: TRBV7-9
cdr3_length: 12
cdr3_aa: ASSPYVSTDTQY

d_call: .
v_call: TRBV30
cdr3_length: 12
cdr3_aa: AWTQRGSNQPQH

d_call: TRBD1
v_call: TRBV6-1
cdr3_length: 13
cdr3_aa: ASSIQGAQSQPQH

d_call: .
v_call: TRBV11-3
cdr3_length: 15
cdr3_aa: ASSFDDRQTNTGELF

d_call: TRBD1
v_call: TRBV10-3
cdr3_length: 14
cdr3_aa: AISDMTGGTGNTIY

d_call: TRBD2
v_call: TRBV27
cdr3_length: 14
cdr3_aa: ASSLQLAGAGNIQY

d_call: TRBD2
v_call: TRBV18
cdr3_length: 10
cdr3_aa: ASSGTKETQY

d_call: .
v_call: TRBV7-9
cdr3_length: 8
cdr3_aa: ASSPKGYT

d_call: TRBD2
v_call: TRBV3-1
cdr3_length: 14
cdr3_aa: ASSQFQSGRANEQY

d_call: .
v_call: TRBV5-1
cdr3_length: 11
cdr3_aa: ASSLSGGNEQF

d_call: TRBD1
v_call: TRBV7-9
cdr3_length: 13
cdr3_aa: ASSKKDRVGNTQY

d_call: TRBD2
v_call: TRBV12-3/TRBV12-4
cdr3_length: 16
cdr3_aa: ASSHSLAGGAPSYEQY

d_call: TRBD2
v_call: TRBV29-1
cdr3_length: 10
cdr3_aa: SVDGGADTQY

d_call: TRBD2
v_call: TRBV9
cdr3_length: 14
cdr3_aa: ASSVGTSSSQETQY

d_call: .
v_call: TRBV29-1
cdr3_length: 10
cdr3_aa: SVADGNTEAF

d_call: .
v_call: TRBV7-8
cdr3_length: 13
cdr3_aa: ASSLLAQALSWQF

d_call: TRBD2
v_call: TRBV25-1
cdr3_length: 14
cdr3_aa: ASSPLGGTDTYEQY

d_call: TRBD2
v_call: TRBV6-4
cdr3_length: 13
cdr3_aa: ASSERAGVTDTQY

d_call: .
v_call: TRBV6-6
cdr3_length: 12
cdr3_aa: ASSYEGRGNTIY

d_call: .
v_call: TRBV9
cdr3_length: 12
cdr3_aa: ASSPQDCQETQY

d_call: TRBD1
v_call: TRBV2
cdr3_length: 16
cdr3_aa: ASSALASGGADTGELF

d_call: .
v_call: TRBV20-1
cdr3_length: 12
cdr3_aa: SASEPTGVGEQF

d_call: .
v_call: TRBV7-9
cdr3_length: 10
cdr3_aa: ASSSLASEQY

d_call: .
v_call: TRBV4-1
cdr3_length: 12
cdr3_aa: ASSPSASSREQF

d_call: .
v_call: TRBV20-1
cdr3_length: 12
cdr3_aa: SAREESRSYEQY

d_call: .
v_call: TRBV7-2
cdr3_length: 12
cdr3_aa: ASSLARNTGELF

d_call: TRBD1
v_call: TRBV2
cdr3_length: 12
cdr3_aa: ATRQGTSYNEQF

d_call: TRBD1
v_call: TRBV7-3
cdr3_length: 11
cdr3_aa: ASSQGTADTQY